What follows are 9 T cell receptor beta chains derived from one specimen sequenced in a study of blood T cells in healthy people across ages. A second PCR, run for about 7 to 12 cycles, used a sample-barcoded 5' primer plus a J-beta primer mix. TCRdb ran MiXCR on the 5' RACE reads and lists one entry per CDR3 protein. The sample lists roughly 700,000 distinct CDR3 sequences; around 49% were seen once. The sample taken for sequencing was blood. The receptors come from a woman aged 60-75 years in good health.

This clonotype was found a few times. The chain joins TRBV7-2 to TRBJ2-1; tentatively, D is TRBD1 or TRBD2 (5 bases each). TRBJ2-7 matches the DNA end more closely, so the J call is doubtful. This CDR3 contains 16 residues. Germline assignment: CDR1 SGHTA and CDR2 FQGNSA. CDR3 coding DNA: TGTGCCAGCAGCTTAGCGGGAGACGCTTGGGGGTACGAGCAGTACTTC. Amino acids: CASSLAGDAWGYEQYF.

V usage is TRBV20-1 and J usage is TRBJ2-7; 9 bases align to TRBD1. J lost 4 bases, V lost 5 bases, and 12 bases had no gene match. Germline CDR1 reads DFQATT; CDR2 reads SNEGSKA (reference sequence). The CDR3 spans 15 residues. The CDR3 bases are TGCAGTGCTCGGGTACCGGGACAGGGAACGTACGAGCAGTACTTC. It translates to CSARVPGQGTYEQYF.

This clonotype was seen a handful of times. The chain combines TRBV29-1 with TRBJ2-7; 8 bases align to TRBD1. The length of the CDR3 is 12 residues. J lost 4 bases, V lost 7 bases, and 6 bases had no gene match. CDR1 and CDR2 from the germline V gene are SQVTM and ANQGSEA. CDR3 in DNA: TGCAGCGCCGGGACAGGAGCATACGAGCAGTACTTC. It is translated as CSAGTGAYEQYF.

This clonotype was counted only a few times. The chain is built from TRBV4-3 and TRBJ2-3, with TRBD2 matching over 8 bases. There are 18 residues in the CDR3. CDR1 is LGHNA and CDR2 is YSLEER in the germline V gene. Losses at the gene ends were 3 bases for V and 6 bases for J; bases not matched to a gene: 17. CDR3 in DNA: TGCGCCAGCAGCCACGACCTCATAGCGGGGAGATCGTCTGATACGCAGTATTTT. It codes for CASSHDLIAGRSSDTQYF.

The chain links TRBV7-3 to TRBJ2-7; 11 bases map to TRBD1. Trimming took 5 bases from V and 2 from J; bases not matched to a gene: 5. CDR1 SGHTA and CDR2 FQGTGA come from the germline V gene. The CDR3 is 15 amino acids. CDR3 sequence reads: CASSMGQGGTYEQYF. The CDR3 DNA sequence: TGTGCCAGCAGCATGGGACAGGGGGGAACCTACGAGCAGTACTTC.

The gene calls are TRBV18 and TRBJ2-6; D ambiguous. The CDR3 totals 15 residues. The germline gives CDR1 KGHSH, CDR2 LQKENI. Trimming cost V 9 bases and J 0 bases, with 12 bases left between them. DNA for the CDR3: TGTGCCAGTTCCGGTAGCTACTCTGGGGCCAACGTCCTGACTTTC. This gives the protein CASSGSYSGANVLTF. Combining the CDR3 with reference TRBV18 and TRBJ2-6 gives the whole variable domain NAGVMQNPRHLVRRRGQEARLRCSPMKGHSHVYWYRQLPEEGLKFMVYLQKENIIDESGMPKERFSAEFPKEGPSILRIQQVVRGDSAAYFCASSGSYSGANVLTFGAGSRLTVL.

The chain is built from TRBV20-1 and TRBJ1-4; tentatively, D is TRBD1 (6 bases). This CDR3 is built from 14 residues. Trimming removed 4 bases from V and 8 bases from J, with 17 bases in between. CDR1 and CDR2 (germline): DFQATT, SNEGSKA (reference sequence). This CDR3 is CSATQRGALEKLFF. DNA of the CDR3: TGCAGTGCTACTCAGAGGGGGGCTCTGGAAAAACTGTTTTTT.

This clonotype was detected only a few times. The rearrangement joins TRBV2 to TRBJ2-4; perhaps TRBD1 as D (5 bases). The end of the DNA fits TRBJ2-7 better, so the J call may be wrong. Germline values: CDR1 SNHLY, CDR2 FYNNEI. This CDR3 is built from 12 residues. CDR3 loop: CASKSGRNEQYF. The CDR3 nucleotides are TGTGCCAGCAAATCAGGGCGGAACGAGCAGTACTTC.

V usage is TRBV7-3 and J usage is TRBJ1-1; D gene ambiguous. V lost 3 bases and J 2 bases, leaving 7 bases between the germline ends. The germline V gene has CDR1 SGHTA and CDR2 FQGTGA. The CDR3 runs 13 residues. Here the CDR3 DNA reads TGTGCCAGCAGCTTCGACCTCAACACTGAAGCTTTCTTT. This encodes CASSFDLNTEAFF.